The 14 T cell receptor beta chains in this list originate from one sample, sequenced in a study of blood T cell repertoires in COVID-19. TCRdb keeps only in-frame clones here, not all; method: immunoSEQ multiplex PCR. Found here are approximately 170,000 clones, around 85% of them singletons; the top ten hold approximately 7%. Sequenced input: peripheral blood. The receptors were gathered from a man of 80 years or more with COVID-19, enrolled during active disease.

This clone has a single count. The chain carries TRBV19 and TRBJ1-1; no definite D call. Looked up from germline, CDR1 is LNHDA and CDR2 is SQIVND (reference sequence). Between the trimmed V and J ends, which lost 3 bases and 3 bases, there was a span of 8 bases. The CDR3 sequence is 13 residues long. For the CDR3, the DNA is TGTGCCAGTAGTATTACGGTAGACACTGAAGCTTTCTTT. Translating it yields CASSITVDTEAFF.

V is TRBV5-8 and J is TRBJ2-2; the match to TRBD1 covers 7 bases. The CDR3 is 18 residues long. The ends lost 4 bases at V and 4 bases at J; junction bases unmatched: 16. Per the germline V gene, CDR1 is SGHTS and CDR2 is YDEGEE. The chain's CDR3 is CASSPSSGTAKTTGELFF. CDR3 nucleotide sequence: TGTGCCAGCAGCCCATCATCAGGGACAGCCAAGACCACCGGGGAGCTGTTTTTT.

The V and J genes are TRBV5-1 and TRBJ2-3; the match to TRBD2 covers 7 bases. The CDR3 is 15 amino acids. V lost 3 bases, J lost 1 base, and 5 bases stayed unmatched. The V gene's germline CDR1 is SGHRS and CDR2 YFSETQ. The CDR3 nucleotides are TGCGCCAGCAGCTGGAGCGGGGCTGGCACAGATACGCAGTATTTT. Translating gives CASSWSGAGTDTQYF.

The V gene is TRBV4-2, the J gene TRBJ1-3; D unclear. CDR1 and CDR2 (germline): LGHNA, YNFKEQ. This CDR3 comprises 17 residues. Trimming cost V 4 bases and J 6 bases, with 22 bases left between them. This chain's CDR3 is CASSPEAGSGVVNTIYF. For the CDR3, the DNA is TGTGCCAGCAGCCCCGAAGCGGGGTCCGGGGTAGTAAACACCATATATTTT.

The gene calls are TRBV5-5 and TRBJ1-2, with 7 bases lining up with TRBD1. This CDR3 is built from 16 residues. J lost 4 bases, V lost 4 bases, and 13 bases had no gene match. Germline V CDR1 and CDR2: SGHKS, YYEKEE (reference sequence). The CDR3 spells CASSRQRTGSSYGYTF. The CDR3 nucleotides read TGTGCCAGCAGCCGCCAAAGGACAGGCTCCAGCTATGGCTACACCTTC.

This clone has a single count. The chain links TRBV6-5 to TRBJ1-4, with 10 nucleotides matching TRBD1. Germline CDR1 reads MNHEY; CDR2 reads SVGAGI. The CDR3 consists of 15 residues. V trimming: 7 bases; J trimming: 5 bases; junction bases outside the gene matches: 7. Written as DNA, the CDR3 is TGTGCCAGCAAACGGGACAGGGGCGAAAATGAAAAACTGTTTTTT. Its protein is CASKRDRGENEKLFF.

The chain links TRBV19 to TRBJ1-1; D unclear. Germline values: CDR1 LNHDA, CDR2 SQIVND (reference sequence). The CDR3 is 14 amino acids. V was trimmed by 7 bases and J by 4 bases, leaving 16 bases between them. DNA for the CDR3: TGTGCCAGTACCCCCGTGAGGTCCAGCACTGAAGCTTTCTTT. Translated: CASTPVRSSTEAFF.

This chain joins TRBV4-3 and TRBJ1-2; 8 bases map to TRBD1. V dropped 3 bases and J dropped 5; count of bases not matched to a gene: 5. This CDR3 contains 14 residues. Looked up from germline, CDR1 is LGHNA and CDR2 is YSLEER. The CDR3 spells CASSHLTGGYGYTF. In DNA form, the CDR3 reads TGCGCCAGCAGCCATCTTACAGGGGGGTATGGCTACACCTTC.

This chain connects TRBV4-1 to TRBJ2-2; no definite D call. V lost 0 bases to trimming and J lost 5 bases, with 7 bases between them. Germline V gene sequence: CDR1 MGHRA, CDR2 YSYEKL. The CDR3 is 14 residues long. This CDR3 is CASSQDTVTGELFF. The CDR3 DNA reads TGCGCCAGCAGCCAAGATACGGTTACCGGGGAGCTGTTTTTT.

This rearrangement joins TRBV6-6 to TRBJ2-5; D might be TRBD1 (6 bases). CDR3 length equals 13 residues. Germline CDR1 is MNHNY and CDR2 is SVGAGI (reference sequence). Trimming left V 7 bases short and J 2 bases short, with 11 bases between. CDR3 protein: CASNRDRQETQYF. The CDR3 bases are TGTGCCAGCAATCGCGACAGGCAAGAGACCCAGTACTTC.

This sequence joins TRBV7-3 and TRBJ2-5; tentative D call: TRBD2 (6 bases). V lost 1 base, J lost 4 bases, and 10 bases lay in between. This CDR3 spans 14 amino acids. Germline CDR1 and CDR2: SGHTA and FQGTGA. CDR3 sequence: CASSLKGRGETQYF. The DNA of the CDR3 is TGTGCCAGCAGCTTAAAGGGGCGGGGAGAGACCCAGTACTTC.

This chain uses TRBV3-1 (or the pseudogene TRBV3-2) with TRBJ2-1, with D possibly being TRBD1 (6 bases). The CDR3 has 15 amino acids. Germline loops: CDR1 LGHDT, CDR2 YNNKEL (reference sequence). V dropped 4 bases and J dropped 0 bases, with 10 bases sitting between them. This CDR3 reads CASSPDRFSYNEQFF. CDR3 nucleotide sequence: TGTGCCAGCAGCCCTGACAGGTTCTCCTACAATGAGCAGTTCTTC.

The gene calls are TRBV3-1 (or the pseudogene TRBV3-2) and TRBJ1-2, with 7 bases matching TRBD1. This CDR3 is 21 amino acids long. The V gene end was trimmed by 0 bases and the J gene end by 4 bases; junction bases not matched to a gene: 23. Germline CDR1 LGHDT, CDR2 YNNKEL (reference sequence). CDR3: CASSQDRKVKEKTGRGYGYTF. Written as DNA, the CDR3 is TGTGCCAGCAGCCAAGATAGGAAAGTGAAAGAAAAGACAGGGAGAGGCTATGGCTACACCTTC.

CDR3 sequence: CSVVVWDRPNTEAFF. The CDR3 bases are TGCAGCGTTGTCGTCTGGGACAGGCCCAACACTGAAGCTTTCTTT. The genes are TRBV29-1 and TRBJ1-1; 8 bases agree with TRBD1. The CDR3 sequence is 15 residues long. V dropped 4 bases and J dropped 2; count of bases not matched to a gene: 9. Looked up from germline, CDR1 is SQVTM and CDR2 is ANQGSEA.